This passage covers 14 T cell receptor beta chains from one sample sequenced in a study of blood T cell repertoires in COVID-19. Repertoires were generated with immunoSEQ multiplex PCR, while TCRdb's copy carries only in-frame clones and drops some. The sample has about 270,000 clones, roughly nine tenths seen once. Sample: PBMCs or T cells enriched from blood (not recorded which). The receptors stem from a woman aged 18-29 years who had recovered from COVID-19.

J is TRBJ2-2 and V is TRBV6-5; D possibly corresponds to TRBD1 (6 bases). V was shortened by 7 bases and J by 5 bases, with 14 bases between the two germline ends. The CDR3 spans 14 residues. Germline V gene data show CDR1 as MNHEY and CDR2 as SVGAGI. Here the CDR3 reads CASNQPGDTGELFF. The CDR3 coding sequence is TGTGCCAGCAATCAACCAGGGGATACCGGGGAGCTGTTTTTT.

The genes are TRBV5-5 and TRBJ1-1; 9 nucleotides match TRBD1. This CDR3 has 14 residues. Germline CDR1 SGHKS, CDR2 YYEKEE (reference sequence). The V segment lost 1 base and the J segment 5 bases; nucleotides outside the gene matches: 3. This CDR3 is CASSLTGGRTEAFF. The CDR3, as DNA: TGTGCCAGCAGCTTGACAGGGGGCCGAACTGAAGCTTTCTTT.

V gene TRBV7-2 combines with J gene TRBJ2-3, with TRBD1 identical over 10 bases. Trimming cost V 3 bases and J 3 bases; bases outside gene matches: 6. This CDR3 is 16 amino acids long. Per germline, CDR1 SGHTA and CDR2 FQGNSA. CDR3 protein: CASSFRRTGGTDTQYF. Here the CDR3 DNA reads TGTGCCAGCAGCTTCCGACGGACAGGGGGGACAGATACGCAGTATTTT.

The chain has TRBV3-1 (or the pseudogene TRBV3-2) and TRBJ2-5, with unresolved D. V lost 4 bases, J lost 4 bases, and 7 bases lay in between. Germline V gene lookup returns CDR1 LGHDT and CDR2 YNNKEL (reference sequence). The CDR3 is 12 amino acids. The CDR3 nucleotides are TGTGCCAGCAGCCCAGGTTTAGAGACCCAGTACTTC. This sequence encodes CASSPGLETQYF.

V and J are TRBV27 and TRBJ2-2, with D perhaps TRBD1 (5 bases). In germline, CDR1 is MNHEY, CDR2 SMNVEV (reference sequence). The CDR3 is 16 amino acids. Trimming shortened V by 0 bases and J by 7 bases, and 15 bases separated the two germline ends. CDR3 sequence reads: CASSLSWGRGGGELFF. The CDR3 coding sequence is TGTGCCAGCAGTTTATCGTGGGGAAGGGGTGGCGGGGAGCTGTTTTTT.

This clone was seen only once. Germline and junction disagree at one end, which may indicate a read error. The chain uses TRBV7-7 and TRBJ2-3; TRBD2 agrees at 9 bases. The CDR3 runs to 16 residues. CDR1 is SSHAT, CDR2 FNYEAQ, per germline (reference sequence). CDR3 loop: CASSLGSGGSTDTQYF. The CDR3 DNA reads TGTGCTAGCAGCTTAGGTAGCGGGGGAAGCACAGATACGCAGTATTTT.

This clone turned up a few times. V is TRBV5-1 and J is TRBJ1-2; 7 nucleotides agree with TRBD1. From germline, CDR1 is SGHRS and CDR2 YFSETQ. Trimming at V came to 3 bases and at J to 2 bases, leaving 7 bases not matched to a gene. The CDR3 totals 15 residues. DNA for the CDR3: TGCGCCAGCAGCTCTTTTACGGGACAGAACTATGGCTACACCTTC. Translated, it gives CASSSFTGQNYGYTF.

V usage is TRBV29-1 and J usage is TRBJ2-7; D not certain. The CDR3 runs to 13 residues. The germline V and J ends were trimmed by 4 bases and 0 bases, with 10 bases remaining between them. Germline V gene sequence: CDR1 SQVTM, CDR2 ANQGSEA. The CDR3 loop is CSVVAYSSYEQYF. DNA for the CDR3: TGCAGCGTTGTTGCTTACAGCTCCTACGAGCAGTACTTC.

CDR3 protein: CASSEDRTRNTEAFF. The CDR3, as DNA: TGTGCCAGCAGTGAAGACCGGACACGGAACACTGAAGCTTTCTTT. The chain uses TRBV2 and TRBJ1-1, with D perhaps TRBD1 (5 bases). The CDR3 length is 15 residues. Deletions cut 1 base from V and 1 base from J, with 10 bases between. Germline assignment: CDR1 SNHLY and CDR2 FYNNEI. Full variable domain (outside the CDR3, taken from reference TRBV2 and TRBJ1-1): EPEVTQTPSHQVTQMGQEVILRCVPISNHLYFYWYRQILGQKVEFLVSFYNNEISEKSEIFDDQFSVERPDGSNFTLKIRSTKLEDSAMYFCASSEDRTRNTEAFFGQGTRLTVV.

The V and J genes are TRBV6-5 and TRBJ2-3, with 7 bases aligning to TRBD2. The CDR3 is 15 residues long. J was trimmed by 2 bases and V by 6 bases; bases with no gene match: 8. CDR1 and CDR2 (germline): MNHEY, SVGAGI. For the CDR3, the DNA is TGTGCCAGCAGCGGGGGAGCGGGGTACACAGATACGCAGTATTTT. Translating it yields CASSGGAGYTDTQYF.

The chain has TRBV3-1 (or the pseudogene TRBV3-2) and TRBJ1-1, with a tentative D call TRBD1 (5 bases). CDR1 LGHDT and CDR2 YNNKEL come from the germline V gene (reference sequence). V gave up 5 bases and J gave up 5 bases, with 12 bases separating them. This CDR3 spans 13 amino acids. The CDR3 coding sequence is TGTGCCAGCAGCTGGGGGGGAGTAACTGAAGCTTTCTTT. Protein sequence: CASSWGGVTEAFF.

The rearrangement joins TRBV7-9 to TRBJ2-1, with D possibly being TRBD2 (5 bases). In germline, CDR1 is SEHNR, CDR2 FQNEAQ (reference sequence). The CDR3 runs to 15 residues. CDR3 sequence (DNA): TGTGCGAACAGCCACGGGGAAGCTGGTCACAATGAGCAGTTCTTC. Amino acid sequence: CANSHGEAGHNEQFF.

The rearrangement uses TRBV3-1 (or the pseudogene TRBV3-2) and TRBJ1-1; D might be TRBD1 (6 bases). This CDR3 is built from 15 residues. Germline-derived CDR1 and CDR2 are LGHDT and YNNKEL (reference sequence). The V end lost 2 bases, the J end lost 0 bases, and 10 bases lay between the germline ends. As DNA, the CDR3 is TGTGCCAGCAGCCAATTGGACAGAATGAACACTGAAGCTTTCTTT. Residues: CASSQLDRMNTEAFF.

This rearrangement joins TRBV20-1 to TRBJ1-1, with D uncertain. Germline V gene data show CDR1 as DFQATT and CDR2 as SNEGSKA (reference sequence). CDR3 length: 11 residues. V gave up 2 bases and J gave up 11 bases, with 12 bases separating them. CDR3 coding DNA: TGCAGTGCTAGAAGCCGGAGCGGGGCTTTCTTT. Translation: CSARSRSGAFF.